What follows describes a single T cell receptor beta chain. This clone's antigen is unknown. One base away there is no much larger clone; base qualities are not given. This specimen belongs to a study of tumor-infiltrating lymphocytes in primary liver carcinoma (dated by TCRdb to 2016 to 2017). Looking at the study overall: The five patients, three men and two women aged 30 to 69 years, had hepatocellular carcinoma (four) or combined HCC and intrahepatic cholangiocarcinoma (one). Across five regions of each liver tumor, along with adjacent normal tissue and blood, the study brought together TCRbeta repertoire sequencing, expression microarrays and whole-exome sequencing. Tumors of the five patients were stage T1-T3 N0M0 with maximum diameters of roughly 4.2 to 11 cm. Technical replicate repertoires showed high reproducibility, with mean shared-clone rates roughly 0.88 and correlation coefficients above 0.98. Roughly 3.5 to 8 million productive TCRbeta reads were obtained per sample, and no significant difference in read depth was found between tissue types. To link TCRbeta repertoire diversity to the local molecular phenotype, the approximately 26 tumor region samples were profiled with Agilent mRNA microarrays. A total of 35 specimens from 5 patients underwent TCRbeta repertoire sequencing, comprising around 25 tumor regions, 5 adjacent noncancerous liver tissues and 5 peripheral blood samples.

CDR1 SGHAT and CDR2 FQNNGV were looked up in the germline V gene. From cysteine to phenylalanine, the CDR3 is 14 amino acids long. Only the CDR3 region is kept as DNA, spanning 42 bases read in frame from base 1. Starting from roughly 500 ng total RNA, TCRbeta-specific cDNA was produced by reverse transcription with a constant-region primer and ProtoScript II reverse transcriptase. TCRbeta libraries were built with three nested multiplex PCR rounds, a slightly modified ARM-PCR procedure. Each of the first two PCR rounds ran for approximately 10 cycles using multiplex TRBV1-TRBV30 forward primers together with a Cbeta reverse primer. Sample barcodes and Illumina adapters were added in a final 25-cycle PCR using Deep VentR polymerase. Before sequencing, amplicons between 200 and 500 bp were purified from gel using a QIAquick gel extraction kit. An Illumina HiSeq 2500 was used to sequence the TCRbeta amplicons, generating 250-bp paired-end reads. The published analysis was carried out like this. Reads were quality-trimmed with Trimmomatic v0.33, and paired reads were merged with FLASH v1.2.11 to recover full CDR3 sequences. MiGEC v1.2.1b assigned V, D and J germline segments to the rearranged TCRbeta sequences. Clonotype statistics and Shannon-Wiener diversity indices were calculated with VDJtools v1.0.0. To cut down on sampling bias, every analysis after diversity analysis relied on just the 250 most abundant clonotypes from each sample. TCRdb reworked the public reads: Q25 trimming with fastp, MiXCR clone assembly, productive beta chains retained. For every CDR3 protein sequence, its rows merge into one entry that carries the most common genes and DNA. These V and J calls are TCRdb output, not the study's own analysis. For this sample there are about 130,000 distinct CDR3 sequences; 55% to 75% appear just once. Approximately 8.9% of the sample is in the top ten clones.

Without any cell sorting, total RNA and DNA were extracted together from approximately 20-30 mg of bulk tissue using the AllPrep DNA/RNA mini kit. Between late 2015 and March 2016, several patients in China with histopathologically diagnosed primary liver carcinoma had surgical resection. At the time of sampling, the patients were treatment-naive and had chronic HBV infection. Five spatially separated regions were sampled from each tumor: the superior, inferior, left-lateral and right-lateral poles, plus the tumor centre. Histology showed that every tumor sample contained more than 75% viable tumor cells. Fresh tumor and adjacent tissue pieces were bisected; one half was stored in RNAlater at -80°C, the other sent for histology. Beyond this particular receptor, the publication reports: Repertoire overlap was higher between tumor regions (mean around 36%) than tumor-adjacent (around 17%) or tumor-blood (about 15%) pairs, consistent with antigen-driven expansion. Only five patients were included in the study, and the authors note that the findings should be validated in a larger study. Comparison of CD4+ and CD8+ T cell repertoires was precluded by the use of bulk unsorted samples. Only about 8-24% of top clones were present in all five regions of a tumor, suggesting spatial heterogeneity of tumor-infiltrating T cells. Only the TCR beta chain was sequenced, which likely underestimates true repertoire diversity because unpaired alpha chains were not captured. A significantly larger repertoire fraction was made up by the top 250 clones in tumors than in blood (p = 0.039).

The rearranged segments are TRBV11-2 and TRBJ2-7; TRBD1 lines up with 7 middle nucleotides. The sample was liver tumor tissue from sampling region 3. Taken with the paper, the label for cell subset or site translates to: tumor region T3, left-lateral pole. This sequence originates from a woman aged 55-75 years with primary liver carcinoma and hepatitis B virus infection. The CDR3 reads CVSSLVGTEIEQYF. The DNA is TGTGTCAGTAGCTTAGTTGGGACAGAGATCGAGCAGTACTTC.